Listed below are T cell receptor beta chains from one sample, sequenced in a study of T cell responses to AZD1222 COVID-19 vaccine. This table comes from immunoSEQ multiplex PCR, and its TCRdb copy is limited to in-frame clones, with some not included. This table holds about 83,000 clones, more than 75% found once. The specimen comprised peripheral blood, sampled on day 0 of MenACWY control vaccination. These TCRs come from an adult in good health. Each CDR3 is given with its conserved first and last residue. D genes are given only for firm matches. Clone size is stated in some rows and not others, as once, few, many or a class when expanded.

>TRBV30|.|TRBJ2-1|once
CAWSGGREQFF
TGTGCCTGGAGTGGTGGGAGGGAGCAGTTCTTC
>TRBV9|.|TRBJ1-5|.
CASSVEGGQPQHF
TGTGCCAGCAGCGTAGAGGGAGGACAGCCCCAGCATTTT
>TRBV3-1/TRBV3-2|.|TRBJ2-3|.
CASSRGQASTDTQYF
TGTGCCAGCAGCCGAGGTCAGGCTAGCACAGATACGCAGTATTTT
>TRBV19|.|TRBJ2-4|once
CASSITVARTQNIQYF
TGTGCCAGTAGTATCACTGTGGCGAGGACACAAAACATTCAGTACTTC
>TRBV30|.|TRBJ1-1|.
CAWSLRLEAFF
TGTGCCTGGAGTTTAAGACTTGAAGCTTTCTTT
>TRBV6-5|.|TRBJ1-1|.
CASSLGGRDEAFF
TGTGCCAGCAGTTTGGGGGGAAGGGATGAAGCTTTCTTT
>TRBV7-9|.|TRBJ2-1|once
CASSDQGGNEQFF
TGTGCCAGCAGCGACCAGGGAGGCAATGAGCAGTTCTTC
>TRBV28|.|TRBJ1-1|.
CASSQEGPNGNTEAFF
TGTGCCAGCAGCCAGGAGGGCCCTAACGGGAACACTGAAGCTTTCTTT
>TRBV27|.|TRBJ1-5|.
CASSLSIGDSNQPQHF
TGTGCCAGCAGTTTATCGATCGGAGATAGCAATCAGCCCCAGCATTTT
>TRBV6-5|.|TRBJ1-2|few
CASSYSRTAYGYTF
TGTGCCAGCAGTTACTCAAGAACAGCCTATGGCTACACCTTC
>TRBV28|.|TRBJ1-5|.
CASSLSRGGRTLNQPQHF
TGTGCCAGCAGTTTATCTAGGGGAGGGCGGACCTTGAATCAGCCCCAGCATTTT
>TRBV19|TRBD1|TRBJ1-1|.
CASRALDREVEAFF
TGTGCCAGTAGGGCACTGGACAGGGAAGTTGAAGCTTTCTTT
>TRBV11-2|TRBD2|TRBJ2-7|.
CASSLITRGRLYEQYF
TGTGCCAGCAGCTTAATTACTCGCGGGAGATTGTACGAGCAGTACTTC